This TCR beta chain appears in the sequencing data of a study of patients and donors after allogeneic stem cell transplantation. Trimming stripped 7 bases from V and 6 bases from J, with 19 bases between. Germline V gene sequence: CDR1 MNHNY, CDR2 SVGAGI (reference sequence). CDR3 length: 14 residues. In its sample, this clonotype ranks as medium-sized. MiXCR, applied by TCRdb to the RT-PCR reads, yields one record per CDR3 protein. The sample lists 2,000 to 3,000 distinct CDR3 sequences; roughly a sixth were seen once. The TCR sequence derives from a human donor who was either an allogeneic HSCT recipient or a stem cell or donor lymphocyte infusion donor (not recorded which). It is not recorded whose cells these are; they may come from a transplant donor. The V and J genes are TRBV6-6 and TRBJ2-7; D might be TRBD2 (5 bases). Sequenced: blood, either unsorted or a sorted T cell fraction (not recorded which). CDR3 coding DNA: TGTGCCAGCACCCTCCGCGAGGGTTTAAGCGAGCAGTACTTC. It is translated as CASTLREGLSEQYF.